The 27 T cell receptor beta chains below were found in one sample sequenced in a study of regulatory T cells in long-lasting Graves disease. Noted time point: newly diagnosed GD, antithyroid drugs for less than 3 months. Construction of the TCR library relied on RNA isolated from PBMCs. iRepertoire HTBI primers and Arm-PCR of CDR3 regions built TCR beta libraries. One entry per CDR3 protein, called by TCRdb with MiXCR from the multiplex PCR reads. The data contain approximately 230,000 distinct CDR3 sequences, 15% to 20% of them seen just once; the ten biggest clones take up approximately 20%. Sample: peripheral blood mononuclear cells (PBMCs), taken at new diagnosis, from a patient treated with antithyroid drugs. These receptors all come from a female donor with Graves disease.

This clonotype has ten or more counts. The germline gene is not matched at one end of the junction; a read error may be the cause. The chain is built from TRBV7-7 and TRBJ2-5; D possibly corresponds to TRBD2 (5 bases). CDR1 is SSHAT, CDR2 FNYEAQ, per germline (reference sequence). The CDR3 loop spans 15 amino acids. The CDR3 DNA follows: TGTGCTAGCAGCCCCGACGTCCTCCGCGGGGAGACCCAGTACTTC. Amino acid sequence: CASSPDVLRGETQYF.

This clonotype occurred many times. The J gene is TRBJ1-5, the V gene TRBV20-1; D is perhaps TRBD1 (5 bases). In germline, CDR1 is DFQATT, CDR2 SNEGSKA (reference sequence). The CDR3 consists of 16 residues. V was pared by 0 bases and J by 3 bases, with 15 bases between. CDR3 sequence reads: CSARDVVQANNQPQHF. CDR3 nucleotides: TGCAGTGCTAGAGATGTTGTACAGGCGAACAATCAGCCCCAGCATTTT.

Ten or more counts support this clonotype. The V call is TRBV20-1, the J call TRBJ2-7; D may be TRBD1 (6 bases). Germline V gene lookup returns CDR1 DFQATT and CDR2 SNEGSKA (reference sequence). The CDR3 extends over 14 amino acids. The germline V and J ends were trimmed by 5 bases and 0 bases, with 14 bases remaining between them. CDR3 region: CSAQDRKSSYEQYF. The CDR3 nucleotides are TGCAGTGCTCAGGACAGAAAGAGCTCCTACGAGCAGTACTTC.

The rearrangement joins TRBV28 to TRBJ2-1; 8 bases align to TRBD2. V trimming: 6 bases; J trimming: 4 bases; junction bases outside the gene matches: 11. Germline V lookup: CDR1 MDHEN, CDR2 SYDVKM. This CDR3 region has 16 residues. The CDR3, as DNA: TGTGCCAGCAGCGAGACCTTAGCGGGGAGTTACAATGAGCAGTTCTTC. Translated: CASSETLAGSYNEQFF.

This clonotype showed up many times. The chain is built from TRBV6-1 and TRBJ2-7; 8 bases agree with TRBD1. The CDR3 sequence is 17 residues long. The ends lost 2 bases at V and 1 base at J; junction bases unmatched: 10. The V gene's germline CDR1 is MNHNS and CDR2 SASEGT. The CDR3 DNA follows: TGTGCCAGCAGTGAATGGGACGGACAGGGCCGATCCTACGAGCAGTACTTC. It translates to CASSEWDGQGRSYEQYF.

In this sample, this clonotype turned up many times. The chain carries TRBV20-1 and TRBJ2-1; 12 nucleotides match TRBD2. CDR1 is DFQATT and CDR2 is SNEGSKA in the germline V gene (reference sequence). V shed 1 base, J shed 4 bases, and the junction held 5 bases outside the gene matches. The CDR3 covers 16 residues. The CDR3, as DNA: TGCAGTGCTAGAGTCACGACTAGCGGGAGTTACAATGAGCAGTTCTTC. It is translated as CSARVTTSGSYNEQFF.

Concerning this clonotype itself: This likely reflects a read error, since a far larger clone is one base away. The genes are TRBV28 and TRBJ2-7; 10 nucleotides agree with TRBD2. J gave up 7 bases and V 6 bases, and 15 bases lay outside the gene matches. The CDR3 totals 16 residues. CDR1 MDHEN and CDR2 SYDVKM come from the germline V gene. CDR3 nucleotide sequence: TGTGCCAGCAGCCCTAGTCGGGCTAGCGGGAGCGATGAGCAGTACTTC. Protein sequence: CASSPSRASGSDEQYF.

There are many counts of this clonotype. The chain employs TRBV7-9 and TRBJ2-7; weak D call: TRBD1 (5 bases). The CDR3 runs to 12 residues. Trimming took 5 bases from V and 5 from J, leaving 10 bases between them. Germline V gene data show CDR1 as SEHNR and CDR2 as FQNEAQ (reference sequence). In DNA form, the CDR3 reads TGTGCCAGCAGCAAGACAGACCACGAGCAGTACTTC. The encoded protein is CASSKTDHEQYF.

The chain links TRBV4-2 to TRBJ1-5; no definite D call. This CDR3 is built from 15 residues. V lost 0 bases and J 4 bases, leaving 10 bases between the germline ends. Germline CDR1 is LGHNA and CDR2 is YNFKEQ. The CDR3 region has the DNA TGTGCCAGCAGCCAAGACGGTTTTGGGAATCAGCCCCAGCATTTT. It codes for CASSQDGFGNQPQHF.

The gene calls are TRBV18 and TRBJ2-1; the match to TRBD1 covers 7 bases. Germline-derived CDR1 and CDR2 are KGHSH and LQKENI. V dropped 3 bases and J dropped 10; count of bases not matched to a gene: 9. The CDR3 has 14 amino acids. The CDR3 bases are TGTGCCAGCTCACCCCGGGACAGCTCCTACGAGCAGTTCTTC. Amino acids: CASSPRDSSYEQFF. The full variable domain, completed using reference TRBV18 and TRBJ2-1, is NAGVMQNPRHLVRRRGQEARLRCSPMKGHSHVYWYRQLPEEGLKFMVYLQKENIIDESGMPKERFSAEFPKEGPSILRIQQVVRGDSAAYFCASSPRDSSYEQFFGPGTRLTVL.

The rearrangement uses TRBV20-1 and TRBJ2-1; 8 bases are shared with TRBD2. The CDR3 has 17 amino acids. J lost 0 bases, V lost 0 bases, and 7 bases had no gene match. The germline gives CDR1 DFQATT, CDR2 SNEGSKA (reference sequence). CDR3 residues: CSARDLAGKSSYNEQFF. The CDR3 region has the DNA TGCAGTGCTAGAGATCTAGCGGGTAAGAGCTCCTACAATGAGCAGTTCTTC.

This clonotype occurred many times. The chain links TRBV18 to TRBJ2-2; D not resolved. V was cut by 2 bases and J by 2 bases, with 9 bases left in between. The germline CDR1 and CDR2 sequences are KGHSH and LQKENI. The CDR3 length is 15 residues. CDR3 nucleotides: TGTGCCAGCTCACCAGCTCGGACCAACACCGGGGAGCTGTTTTTT. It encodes CASSPARTNTGELFF.

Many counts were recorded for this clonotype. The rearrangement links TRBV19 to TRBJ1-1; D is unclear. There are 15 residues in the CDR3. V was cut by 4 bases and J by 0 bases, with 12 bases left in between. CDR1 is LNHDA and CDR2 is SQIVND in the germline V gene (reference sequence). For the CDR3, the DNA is TGTGCCAGTAGTACCCACAGTATCATGAACACTGAAGCTTTCTTT. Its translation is CASSTHSIMNTEAFF.

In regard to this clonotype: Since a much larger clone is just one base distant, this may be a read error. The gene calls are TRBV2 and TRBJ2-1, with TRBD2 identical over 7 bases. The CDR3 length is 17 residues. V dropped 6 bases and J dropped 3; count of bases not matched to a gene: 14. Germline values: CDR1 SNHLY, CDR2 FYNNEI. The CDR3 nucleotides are TGTGCCAGCAGCTTGGAGGGAGGAGGGAGGGACTACAATGAGCAGTTCTTC. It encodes CASSLEGGGRDYNEQFF.

Written as DNA, the CDR3 is TGTGCCAGCAGCTTGGGGGGCCGCGTTTACGAGCAGTACTTC. Amino acid sequence: CASSLGGRVYEQYF. This chain uses TRBV5-6 with TRBJ2-7; D might be TRBD1 (5 bases). The CDR3 runs to 14 residues. Looked up from germline, CDR1 is SGHDT and CDR2 is YYEEEE. Trimming stripped 0 bases from V and 4 bases from J, with 11 bases between.

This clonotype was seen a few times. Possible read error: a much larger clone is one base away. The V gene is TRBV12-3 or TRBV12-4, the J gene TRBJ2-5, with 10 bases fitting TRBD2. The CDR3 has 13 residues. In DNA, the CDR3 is TGTGCCAGCAGCATAGCGGGGGGAGAGACCCAGCACTTC. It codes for CASSIAGGETQHF.

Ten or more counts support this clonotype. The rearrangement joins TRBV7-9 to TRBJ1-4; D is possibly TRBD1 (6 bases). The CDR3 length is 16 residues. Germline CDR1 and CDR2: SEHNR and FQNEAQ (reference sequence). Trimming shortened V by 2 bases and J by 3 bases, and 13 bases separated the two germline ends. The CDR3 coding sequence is TGTGCCAGCAGCTTACCCAGGGGAGTCGCTAATGAAAAACTGTTTTTT. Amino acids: CASSLPRGVANEKLFF.

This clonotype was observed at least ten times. The CDR3, as DNA: TGTGCCAGCAGCTTGGACAGCGGCCAAGAGACCCAGTACTTC. As protein: CASSLDSGQETQYF. This rearrangement joins TRBV7-9 to TRBJ2-5, with D perhaps matching TRBD1 (6 bases). The CDR3 covers 14 residues. Per germline, CDR1 SEHNR and CDR2 FQNEAQ (reference sequence). V dropped 3 bases and J dropped 1 base, with 9 bases sitting between them.

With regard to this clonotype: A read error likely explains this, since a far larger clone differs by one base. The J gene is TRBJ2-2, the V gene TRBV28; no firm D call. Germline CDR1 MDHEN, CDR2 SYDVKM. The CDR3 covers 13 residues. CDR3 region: CTSSLDNAGELFF. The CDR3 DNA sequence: TGTACCAGCAGCTTAGATAACGCCGGGGAGCTGTTTTTT.

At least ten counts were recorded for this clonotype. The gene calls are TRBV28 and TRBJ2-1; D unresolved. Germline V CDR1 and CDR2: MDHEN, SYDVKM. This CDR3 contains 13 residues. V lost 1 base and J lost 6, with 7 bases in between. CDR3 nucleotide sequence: TGTGCCAGCAGTTTATTAGCACGCAATGAGCAGTTCTTC. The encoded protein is CASSLLARNEQFF.

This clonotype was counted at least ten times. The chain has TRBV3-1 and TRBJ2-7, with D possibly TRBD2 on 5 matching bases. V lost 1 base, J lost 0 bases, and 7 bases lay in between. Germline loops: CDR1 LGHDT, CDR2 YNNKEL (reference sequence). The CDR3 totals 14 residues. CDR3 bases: TGTGCCAGCAGCCAAGGGACTTACTCCTACGAGCAGTACTTC. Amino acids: CASSQGTYSYEQYF.

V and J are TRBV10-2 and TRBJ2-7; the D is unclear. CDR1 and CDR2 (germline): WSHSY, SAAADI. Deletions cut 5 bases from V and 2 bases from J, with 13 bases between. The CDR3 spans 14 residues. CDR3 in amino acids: CASSKTRPAYEQYF. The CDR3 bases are TGCGCCAGCAGTAAAACTCGACCTGCCTACGAGCAGTACTTC.

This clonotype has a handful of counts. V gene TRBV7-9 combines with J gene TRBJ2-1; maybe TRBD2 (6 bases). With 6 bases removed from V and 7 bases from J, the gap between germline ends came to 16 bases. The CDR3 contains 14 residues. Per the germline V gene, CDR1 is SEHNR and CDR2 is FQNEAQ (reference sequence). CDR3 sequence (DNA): TGTGCCAGCAGTCTCGGGGGACGGGGGAATGAGCAGTTCTTC. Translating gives CASSLGGRGNEQFF.

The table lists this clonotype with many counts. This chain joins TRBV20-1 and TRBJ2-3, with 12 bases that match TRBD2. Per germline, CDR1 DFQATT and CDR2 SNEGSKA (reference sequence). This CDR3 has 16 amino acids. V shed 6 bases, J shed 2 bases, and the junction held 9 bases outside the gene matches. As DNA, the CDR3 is TGCAGTGCCATTGAACTAGCGGGAGGTACCACAGATACGCAGTATTTT. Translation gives CSAIELAGGTTDTQYF.

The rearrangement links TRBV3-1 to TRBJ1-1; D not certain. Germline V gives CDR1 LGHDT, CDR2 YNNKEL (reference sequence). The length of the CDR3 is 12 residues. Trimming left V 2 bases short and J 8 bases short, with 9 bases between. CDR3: CASSQSRREAFF. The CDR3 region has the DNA TGTGCCAGCAGCCAATCTCGCAGGGAAGCTTTCTTT.

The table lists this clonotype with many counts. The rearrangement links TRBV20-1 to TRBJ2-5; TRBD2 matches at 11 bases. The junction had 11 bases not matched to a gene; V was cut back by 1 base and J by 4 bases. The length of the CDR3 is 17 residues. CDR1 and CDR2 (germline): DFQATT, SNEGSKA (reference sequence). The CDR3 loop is CSARVLAGGLNTETQYF. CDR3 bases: TGCAGTGCTAGAGTTTTAGCGGGAGGGTTGAACACAGAGACCCAGTACTTC.

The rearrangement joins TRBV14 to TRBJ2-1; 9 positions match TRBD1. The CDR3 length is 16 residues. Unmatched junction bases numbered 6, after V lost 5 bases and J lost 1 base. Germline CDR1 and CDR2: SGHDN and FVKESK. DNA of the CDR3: TGTGCCAGCAGCAAAAACAGGGGGCATTCCTACAATGAGCAGTTCTTC. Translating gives CASSKNRGHSYNEQFF.